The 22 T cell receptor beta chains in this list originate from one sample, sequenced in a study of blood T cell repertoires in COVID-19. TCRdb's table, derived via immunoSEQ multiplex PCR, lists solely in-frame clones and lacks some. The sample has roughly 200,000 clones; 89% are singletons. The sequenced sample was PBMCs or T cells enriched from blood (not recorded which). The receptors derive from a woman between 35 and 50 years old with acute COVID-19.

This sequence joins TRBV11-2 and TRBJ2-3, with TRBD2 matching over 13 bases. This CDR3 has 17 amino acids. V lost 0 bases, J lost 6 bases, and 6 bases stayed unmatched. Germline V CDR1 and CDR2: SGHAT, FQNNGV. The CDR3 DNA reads TGTGCCAGCAGCTTAGAATCACTAGCGGGGGGGCTGGATACGCAGTATTTT. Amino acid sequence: CASSLESLAGGLDTQYF.

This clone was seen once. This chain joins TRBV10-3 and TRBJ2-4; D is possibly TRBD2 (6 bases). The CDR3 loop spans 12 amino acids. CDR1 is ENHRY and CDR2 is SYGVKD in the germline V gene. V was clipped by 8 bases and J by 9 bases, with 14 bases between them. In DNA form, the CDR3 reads TGTGCCATCGCCGGGGGAGCGGGCATTCAGTACTTC. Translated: CAIAGGAGIQYF.

The chain's CDR3 is CASSAENTEAFF. As DNA, the CDR3 is TGTGCCAGCAGCGCGGAGAACACTGAAGCTTTCTTT. The chain links TRBV13 to TRBJ1-1, with D hard to call. V was clipped by 5 bases and J by 1 base, with 5 bases between them. Germline V gene data show CDR1 as PRHDT and CDR2 as FYEKMQ (reference sequence). The length of the CDR3 is 12 residues.

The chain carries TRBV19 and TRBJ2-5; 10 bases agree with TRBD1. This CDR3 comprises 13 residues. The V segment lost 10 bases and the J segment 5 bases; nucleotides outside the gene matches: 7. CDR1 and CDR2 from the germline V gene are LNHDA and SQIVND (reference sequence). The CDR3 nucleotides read TGTGCCACTTCACCGGGACAGGGGGAGACCCAGTACTTC. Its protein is CATSPGQGETQYF.

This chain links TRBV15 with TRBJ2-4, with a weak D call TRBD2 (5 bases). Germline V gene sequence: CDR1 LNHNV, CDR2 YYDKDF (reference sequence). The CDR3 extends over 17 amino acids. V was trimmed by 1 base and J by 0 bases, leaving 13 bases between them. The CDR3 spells CATSRGGLSGAKNIQYF. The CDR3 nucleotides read TGTGCCACCAGCAGAGGCGGGTTATCCGGAGCCAAAAACATTCAGTACTTC.

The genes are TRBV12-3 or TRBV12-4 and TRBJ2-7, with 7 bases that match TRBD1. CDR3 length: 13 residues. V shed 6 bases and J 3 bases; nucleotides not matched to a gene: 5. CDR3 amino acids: CASRRQGVYEQYF. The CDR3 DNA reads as TGTGCCAGCAGGCGACAGGGAGTCTACGAGCAGTACTTC.

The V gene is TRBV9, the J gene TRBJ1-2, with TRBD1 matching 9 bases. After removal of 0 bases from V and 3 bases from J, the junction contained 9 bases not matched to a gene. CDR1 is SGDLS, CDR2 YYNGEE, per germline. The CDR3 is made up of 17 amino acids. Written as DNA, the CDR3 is TGTGCCAGCAGCGTAGTGGGACAGGGTGTGAGGGACTATGGCTACACCTTC. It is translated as CASSVVGQGVRDYGYTF.

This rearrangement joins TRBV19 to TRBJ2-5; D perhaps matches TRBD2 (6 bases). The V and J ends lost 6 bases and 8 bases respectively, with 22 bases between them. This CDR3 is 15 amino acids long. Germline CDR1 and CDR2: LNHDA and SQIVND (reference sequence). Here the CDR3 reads CASSRDSWTTGTQYF. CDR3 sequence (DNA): TGTGCCAGTAGCCGGGACTCTTGGACTACCGGTACCCAGTACTTC.

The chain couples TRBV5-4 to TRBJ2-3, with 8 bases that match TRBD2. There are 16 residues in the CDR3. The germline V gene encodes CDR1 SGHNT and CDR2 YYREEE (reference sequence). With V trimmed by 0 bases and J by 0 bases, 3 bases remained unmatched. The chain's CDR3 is CASSLGGTSSTDTQYF. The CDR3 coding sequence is TGTGCCAGCAGCTTGGGGGGGACTAGTAGCACAGATACGCAGTATTTT.

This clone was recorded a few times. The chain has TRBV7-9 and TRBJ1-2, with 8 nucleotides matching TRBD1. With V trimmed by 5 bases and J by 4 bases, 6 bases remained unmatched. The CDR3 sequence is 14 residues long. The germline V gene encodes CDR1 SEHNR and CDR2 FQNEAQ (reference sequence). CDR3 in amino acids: CASSLNDRGYGYTF. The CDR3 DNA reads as TGTGCCAGCAGCCTAAATGACAGGGGCTATGGCTACACCTTC.

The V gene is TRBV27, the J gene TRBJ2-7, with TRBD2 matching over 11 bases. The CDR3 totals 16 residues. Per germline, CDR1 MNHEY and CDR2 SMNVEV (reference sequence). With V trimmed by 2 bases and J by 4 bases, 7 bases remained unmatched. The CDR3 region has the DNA TGTGCCAGCAGTTTAGCGACTAGCGGGGTATTATACGAGCAGTACTTC. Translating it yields CASSLATSGVLYEQYF.

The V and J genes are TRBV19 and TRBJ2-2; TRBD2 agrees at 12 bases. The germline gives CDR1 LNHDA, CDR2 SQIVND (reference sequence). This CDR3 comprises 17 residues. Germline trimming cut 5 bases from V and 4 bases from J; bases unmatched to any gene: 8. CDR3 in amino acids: CASSWASGGASTGELFF. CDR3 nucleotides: TGTGCCAGTAGTTGGGCTAGCGGGGGGGCCAGCACCGGGGAGCTGTTTTTT.

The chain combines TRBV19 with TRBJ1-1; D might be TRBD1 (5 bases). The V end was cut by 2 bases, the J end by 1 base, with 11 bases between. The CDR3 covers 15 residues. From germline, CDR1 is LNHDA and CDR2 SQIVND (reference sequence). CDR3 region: CASSIWLGPNTEAFF. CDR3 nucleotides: TGTGCCAGTAGTATATGGTTGGGGCCGAACACTGAAGCTTTCTTT.

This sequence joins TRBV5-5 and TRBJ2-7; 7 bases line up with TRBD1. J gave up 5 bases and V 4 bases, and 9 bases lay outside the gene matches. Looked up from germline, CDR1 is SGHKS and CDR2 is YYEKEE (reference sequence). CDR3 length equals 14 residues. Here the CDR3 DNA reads TGTGCCAGCAGCCCACAGGGGCTAATGGACGAGCAGTACTTC. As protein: CASSPQGLMDEQYF.

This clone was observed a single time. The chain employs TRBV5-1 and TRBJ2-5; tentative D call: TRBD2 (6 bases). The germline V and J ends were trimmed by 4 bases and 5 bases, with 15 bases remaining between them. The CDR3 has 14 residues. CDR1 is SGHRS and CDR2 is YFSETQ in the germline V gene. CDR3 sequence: CASSPKDYGETQYF. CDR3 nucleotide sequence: TGCGCCAGCAGCCCTAAGGACTACGGGGAGACCCAGTACTTC.

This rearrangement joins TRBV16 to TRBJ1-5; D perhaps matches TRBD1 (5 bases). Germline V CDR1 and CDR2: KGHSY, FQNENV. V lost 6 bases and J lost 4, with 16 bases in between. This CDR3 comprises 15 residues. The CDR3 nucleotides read TGTGCCAGCAGATCCACTGCTCCAGGGAATCAGCCCCAGCATTTT. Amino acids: CASRSTAPGNQPQHF.

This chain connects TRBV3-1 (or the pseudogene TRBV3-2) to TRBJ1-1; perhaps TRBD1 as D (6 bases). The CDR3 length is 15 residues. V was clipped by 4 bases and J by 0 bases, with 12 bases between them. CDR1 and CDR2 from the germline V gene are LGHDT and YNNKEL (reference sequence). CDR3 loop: CASSPGQIMNTEAFF. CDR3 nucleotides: TGTGCCAGCAGCCCAGGACAGATAATGAACACTGAAGCTTTCTTT.

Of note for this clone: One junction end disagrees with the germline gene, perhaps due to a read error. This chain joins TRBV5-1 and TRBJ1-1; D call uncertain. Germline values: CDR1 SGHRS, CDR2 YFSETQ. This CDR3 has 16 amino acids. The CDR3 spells CASNLIRGERATEAFF. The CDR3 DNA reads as TGCGCCAGCAACTTGATACGCGGGGAAAGGGCCACTGAAGCTTTCTTT.

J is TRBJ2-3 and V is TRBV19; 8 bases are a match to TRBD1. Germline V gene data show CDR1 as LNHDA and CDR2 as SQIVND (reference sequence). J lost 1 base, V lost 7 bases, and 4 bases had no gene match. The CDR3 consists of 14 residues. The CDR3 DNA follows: TGTGCCAGTACTCTGGGACAGGGCACAGATACGCAGTATTTT. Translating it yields CASTLGQGTDTQYF.

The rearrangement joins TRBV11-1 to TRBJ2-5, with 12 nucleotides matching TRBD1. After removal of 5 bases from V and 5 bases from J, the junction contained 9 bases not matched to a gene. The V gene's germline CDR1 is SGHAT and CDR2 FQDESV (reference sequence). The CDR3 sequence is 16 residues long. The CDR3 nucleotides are TGTGCCAGCAGCCTACCCGGGACAGGGGGCGGGGAGACCCAGTACTTC. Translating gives CASSLPGTGGGETQYF.

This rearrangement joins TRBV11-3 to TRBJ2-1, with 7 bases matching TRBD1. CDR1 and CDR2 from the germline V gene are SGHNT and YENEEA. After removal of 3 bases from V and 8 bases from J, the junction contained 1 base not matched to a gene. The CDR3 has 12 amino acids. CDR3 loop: CASSFTGDEQFF. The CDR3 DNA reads TGTGCCAGCAGCTTTACAGGGGATGAGCAGTTCTTC. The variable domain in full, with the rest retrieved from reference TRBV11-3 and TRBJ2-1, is EAGVVQSPRYKIIEKKQPVAFWCNPISGHNTLYWYLQNLGQGPELLIRYENEEAVDDSQLPKDRFSAERLKGVDSTLKIQPAELGDSAVYLCASSFTGDEQFFGPGTRLTVL.

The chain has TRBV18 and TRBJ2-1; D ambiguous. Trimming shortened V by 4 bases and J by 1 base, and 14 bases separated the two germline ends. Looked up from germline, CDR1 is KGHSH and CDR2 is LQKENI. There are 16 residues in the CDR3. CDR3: CASSLGRWVSYNEQFF. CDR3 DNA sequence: TGTGCCAGCTCACTGGGCCGGTGGGTGTCCTACAATGAGCAGTTCTTC.